These 13 T cell receptor beta chains originate from one sample sequenced in a study of blood T cells in healthy people across ages. A J-beta primer mix and a sample-barcoded 5' primer were used in a second PCR of about 7 to 12 cycles. Each CDR3 protein gets one entry after TCRdb re-called the 5' RACE reads with MiXCR. The sample has roughly 860,000 distinct CDR3 sequences; around 68% are singletons. The sequenced material came from blood. These receptors all come from a man aged 25-45 years in good health.

This chain connects TRBV20-1 to TRBJ1-2, with D possibly TRBD1 on 5 matching bases. Trimming shortened V by 5 bases and J by 4 bases, and 14 bases separated the two germline ends. The CDR3 is 13 residues long. Per the germline V gene, CDR1 is DFQATT and CDR2 is SNEGSKA (reference sequence). The CDR3, as DNA: TGCAGTGCTCGGGGGTTGAGGGGCTATGGCTACACCTTC. Amino acid sequence: CSARGLRGYGYTF.

In its sample, this clonotype was seen a few times. The chain links TRBV6-5 to TRBJ2-5; possibly TRBD2 for D (6 bases). Germline V gene data show CDR1 as MNHEY and CDR2 as SVGAGI. With 8 bases removed from V and 5 bases from J, the gap between germline ends came to 18 bases. The CDR3 consists of 14 residues. The CDR3 DNA reads as TGTGCCAGCTCTGGTAGCGGATCTCGGGAGACCCAGTACTTC. Translated: CASSGSGSRETQYF.

The chain employs TRBV7-9 and TRBJ1-6; the match to TRBD1 covers 8 bases. CDR3 size: 16 residues. Trimming cost V 6 bases and J 3 bases; bases outside gene matches: 7. The germline V gene has CDR1 SEHNR and CDR2 FQNEAQ (reference sequence). CDR3 in amino acids: CASRQEDRGYNSPLHF. The CDR3 region has the DNA TGTGCCAGCAGACAGGAAGACAGGGGCTATAATTCACCCCTCCACTTT.

The V and J genes are TRBV20-1 and TRBJ2-5; D perhaps matches TRBD2 (7 bases). Germline loops: CDR1 DFQATT, CDR2 SNEGSKA (reference sequence). The CDR3 totals 14 residues. Trimming pared 1 base from V and 11 bases from J, leaving 20 bases between. CDR3 DNA: TGCAGTGCTAGAGTGGGGGGGGCCCGCTATGAGCAGTACTTC. Its protein product is CSARVGGARYEQYF.

J is TRBJ1-2 and V is TRBV14; no reliable D call. Germline-derived CDR1 and CDR2 are SGHDN and FVKESK. The CDR3 totals 16 residues. Trimming removed 2 bases at V and 0 bases at J, with 13 bases between. The CDR3 DNA reads TGTGCCAGCAGCCAAAGTAACGATTCCCCTAACTATGGCTACACCTTC. Translated, it gives CASSQSNDSPNYGYTF.

The chain uses TRBV6-1 and TRBJ2-6; no clear D gene. The CDR3 totals 16 residues. CDR1 is MNHNS, CDR2 SASEGT, per germline. Trimming removed 0 bases from V and 4 bases from J, with 10 bases in between. The CDR3 spells CASSEALGSGANVLTF. In nucleotides, the CDR3 is TGTGCCAGCAGTGAAGCTCTCGGGTCGGGGGCCAACGTCCTGACTTTC.

The chain combines TRBV12-3 or TRBV12-4 with TRBJ2-1, with TRBD2 as a possible D gene (6 bases). CDR3 size: 17 residues. The V and J ends lost 7 bases and 0 bases respectively, with 19 bases between them. CDR3 region: CASIEGGRQSSYNEQFF. The CDR3 nucleotides are TGTGCCAGCATCGAAGGAGGGAGACAGAGCTCCTACAATGAGCAGTTCTTC.

The chain uses TRBV5-6 and TRBJ2-5; TRBD2 aligns across 9 bases. Looked up from germline, CDR1 is SGHDT and CDR2 is YYEEEE. The CDR3 loop spans 16 amino acids. The ends lost 0 bases at V and 3 bases at J; junction bases unmatched: 6. CDR3 in amino acids: CASSLGYPSGEETQYF. The CDR3 coding sequence is TGTGCCAGCAGCTTGGGGTACCCTAGCGGGGAAGAGACCCAGTACTTC.

This clonotype was recorded a few times. This sequence joins TRBV12-3 or TRBV12-4 and TRBJ1-4, with D perhaps matching TRBD1 (5 bases). Between the trimmed V and J ends, which lost 4 bases and 10 bases, there was a span of 13 bases. The CDR3 totals 13 residues. The CDR3 DNA sequence: TGTGCCAGCAGTTACCGGGACGAAGGAAAACTGTTTTTT. This gives the protein CASSYRDEGKLFF.

This chain connects TRBV20-1 to TRBJ2-5; tentative D call: TRBD2 (5 bases). The CDR3 has 14 amino acids. Per germline, CDR1 DFQATT and CDR2 SNEGSKA (reference sequence). V lost 2 bases and J lost 4, with 14 bases in between. The CDR3 loop reads CSARPAGLLETQYF. DNA of the CDR3: TGCAGTGCTAGACCTGCGGGTTTGTTAGAGACCCAGTACTTC.

This chain connects TRBV9 to TRBJ1-2; possible D gene TRBD1, 6 bases. CDR3 length: 14 residues. The germline gives CDR1 SGDLS, CDR2 YYNGEE. V was pared by 4 bases and J by 5 bases, with 15 bases between. CDR3 bases: TGTGCCAGCAGCCCAACCGGGACACGTTATGGCTACACCTTC. Its protein is CASSPTGTRYGYTF.

This clonotype occurred a few times. The genes are TRBV3-1 and TRBJ2-7; 7 bases are a match to TRBD2. Matching the DNA end better, TRBJ2-5 makes the J call doubtful. CDR3 size: 16 residues. The germline CDR1 and CDR2 sequences are LGHDT and YNNKEL (reference sequence). CDR3 bases: TGTGCCAGCAGCCAAGATGGCACAGGCGGGGGAGAGACCCAGTACTTC. Its protein product is CASSQDGTGGGETQYF.

The CDR3 here is CASSSGLVQTQYF. The CDR3 DNA reads as TGTGCCAGCAGCTCCGGACTAGTTCAGACCCAGTACTTC. J is TRBJ2-7 and V is TRBV28, with 7 bases lining up with TRBD2. The assigned J gene may be wrong: the sequence end matches TRBJ2-5 better. Germline V gene data show CDR1 as MDHEN and CDR2 as SYDVKM. CDR3 size: 13 residues.